These 31 T cell receptor beta chains came from one sample sequenced in a study of cytomegalovirus exposure and HLA in healthy donors. 60 Vbeta and 13 Jbeta primers were used in PCR. The repertoire was sequenced with immunoSEQ multiplex PCR; TCRdb's copy has only in-frame clones and lacks some. The data contain some 170,000 clones, about 10% of them singletons. Sequencing was done on a sample of PBMCs. The receptors were gathered from a woman aged 25 to 39 in good health and CMV-seropositive.

This chain joins TRBV7-8 and TRBJ1-1; D is possibly TRBD1 (5 bases). The germline CDR1 and CDR2 sequences are SGHVS and FQNEAQ. V was clipped by 5 bases and J by 2 bases, with 18 bases between them. This CDR3 comprises 16 residues. CDR3 in amino acids: CASSPRTKITNTEAFF. CDR3 in DNA: TGTGCCAGCAGCCCCAGGACAAAAATAACAAACACTGAAGCTTTCTTT.

The chain employs TRBV2 and TRBJ1-1, with TRBD1 matching 10 bases. Looked up from germline, CDR1 is SNHLY and CDR2 is FYNNEI. The V segment lost 4 bases and the J segment 0 bases; nucleotides outside the gene matches: 11. CDR3 length: 18 amino acids. The CDR3 is CASSVNGRQGAMNTEAFF. CDR3 DNA sequence: TGTGCCAGCAGTGTTAACGGACGACAGGGGGCAATGAACACTGAAGCTTTCTTT.

The CDR3 region has the DNA TGTGCCTGGGGCCCACCCGGGAGGCCCCCCTACGAGCAGTACTTC. Amino acids: CAWGPPGRPPYEQYF. The chain couples TRBV30 to TRBJ2-7; 7 bases map to TRBD2. The CDR3 is 15 amino acids. The ends lost 5 bases at V and 2 bases at J; junction bases unmatched: 12. CDR1 is GTSNPN, CDR2 SVGIG, per germline (reference sequence). The full variable domain, in which reference TRBV30 and TRBJ2-7 provide the parts outside the CDR3, is SQTIHQWPATLVQPVGSPLSLECTVEGTSNPNLYWYRQAAGRGLQLLFYSVGIGQISSEVPQNLSASRPQDRQFILSSKKLLLSDSGFYLCAWGPPGRPPYEQYFGPGTRLTVT.

The table lists this clone with a few counts. V and J are TRBV7-2 and TRBJ2-7; 10 bases match TRBD2. CDR3 length equals 15 residues. Germline CDR1 SGHTA, CDR2 FQGNSA. With V trimmed by 6 bases and J by 0 bases, 5 bases remained unmatched. In DNA form, the CDR3 reads TGTGCCAGCAGTTATAGCGGGAGGCTCTCCTACGAGCAGTACTTC. The encoded protein is CASSYSGRLSYEQYF.

The gene calls are TRBV27 and TRBJ1-2; no firm D call. This CDR3 region has 13 residues. V was trimmed by 4 bases and J by 7 bases, leaving 13 bases between them. Germline V gene data show CDR1 as MNHEY and CDR2 as SMNVEV (reference sequence). For the CDR3, the DNA is TGTGCCAGCAGTTCCTCGGGCCGGGGTGGCTACACCTTC. This gives the protein CASSSSGRGGYTF.

This clone was seen only a few times. The chain joins TRBV19 to TRBJ1-1; no firm D call. This CDR3 has 13 residues. Trimming took 9 bases from V and 1 from J, leaving 12 bases between them. CDR1 and CDR2 (germline): LNHDA, SQIVND (reference sequence). The CDR3 spells CASGRTTNTEAFF. In DNA, the CDR3 is TGTGCCAGCGGACGGACTACGAACACTGAAGCTTTCTTT.

This clone was recorded a few times. The chain joins TRBV2 to TRBJ2-1; tentatively, D is TRBD1 (5 bases). There are 17 residues in the CDR3. Germline assignment: CDR1 SNHLY and CDR2 FYNNEI. Trimming took off 4 bases at V and 1 base at J, with 17 bases between the two ends. The CDR3 DNA reads TGTGCCAGCAGTGGCCCAGACAGTTTTAGTTCCTACAATGAGCAGTTCTTC. This gives the protein CASSGPDSFSSYNEQFF.

There are a few counts of this clone. J is TRBJ1-2 and V is TRBV5-1; tentatively, D is TRBD1 (5 bases). This CDR3 region has 14 residues. Trimming pared 4 bases from V and 6 bases from J, leaving 16 bases between. Germline V gives CDR1 SGHRS, CDR2 YFSETQ. CDR3 DNA sequence: TGCGCCAGCAGCCTGTCTGGGGGGACGGATGGCTACACCTTC. It yields the protein CASSLSGGTDGYTF.

This clone was seen a handful of times. This chain links TRBV7-2 with TRBJ1-4; a weak D match, TRBD1 (5 bases). From germline, CDR1 is SGHTA and CDR2 FQGNSA. The V and J ends lost 5 bases and 8 bases respectively, with 12 bases between them. The CDR3 runs 13 residues. The CDR3 nucleotides read TGTGCCAGCAGCCCACTTCGGGGGGAAAAACTGTTTTTT. This codes for CASSPLRGEKLFF.

This chain uses TRBV27 with TRBJ1-2; 9 nucleotides agree with TRBD1. V lost 5 bases and J lost 8; bases outside the gene matches: 18. This CDR3 spans 17 amino acids. Germline V gene lookup returns CDR1 MNHEY and CDR2 SMNVEV (reference sequence). The CDR3 sequence is CASSPGRTGAIMVGYTF. In DNA form, the CDR3 reads TGTGCCAGCAGTCCGGGTCGGACAGGGGCTATTATGGTGGGCTACACCTTC.

The CDR3 loop reads CASSPLGGGGGYEQYF. The CDR3 DNA is TGTGCCAGCAGCCCGCTAGGAGGAGGGGGGGGCTACGAGCAGTACTTC. The V call is TRBV7-2, the J call TRBJ2-7, with D maybe TRBD2 (7 bases). This CDR3 has 16 amino acids. V was cut by 5 bases and J by 3 bases, with 20 bases left in between. Germline V gene data show CDR1 as SGHTA and CDR2 as FQGNSA.

This clone has just a few counts. The CDR3 reads CASSAIHRDISYEQYF. CDR3 in DNA: TGTGCCAGCAGCGCCATACACCGGGACATCTCCTACGAGCAGTACTTC. The chain joins TRBV5-4 to TRBJ2-7; a possible D gene is TRBD1 (6 bases). Trimming cost V 4 bases and J 0 bases, with 17 bases left between them. Germline values: CDR1 SGHNT, CDR2 YYREEE (reference sequence). The CDR3 has 16 residues.

This clone was observed a handful of times. V usage is TRBV18 and J usage is TRBJ2-6, with TRBD1 matching over 9 bases. Germline assignment: CDR1 KGHSH and CDR2 LQKENI. The CDR3 runs to 19 residues. The V and J ends lost 5 bases and 0 bases, in that order; junction bases with no gene match: 11. CDR3 in DNA: TGTGCCAGCTCATCAACACCGGGACAGGGTTTCTCTGGGGCCAACGTCCTGACTTTC. Translating gives CASSSTPGQGFSGANVLTF.

This clone has only a few counts. V is TRBV5-8 and J is TRBJ2-7; 9 bases match TRBD1. This CDR3 comprises 15 residues. The junction had 4 bases not matched to a gene; V was cut back by 0 bases and J by 3 bases. Germline V gene data show CDR1 as SGHTS and CDR2 as YDEGEE. Written as DNA, the CDR3 is TGTGCCAGCAGCTTGGGGGGACAGGGAGTCTACGAGCAGTACTTC. Translation: CASSLGGQGVYEQYF.

This clone came up a few times. The conserved phenylalanine or tryptophan normally closing the CDR3 is absent here, so this likely arose from a read error. The rearrangement joins TRBV6-1 to TRBJ1-2; 10 bases are shared with TRBD1. Germline V gene lookup returns CDR1 MNHNS and CDR2 SASEGT. After removal of 5 bases from V and 3 bases from J, the junction contained 6 bases not matched to a gene. The CDR3 spans 15 residues. The chain's CDR3 is CASSLTGTGDYGYTV. CDR3 bases: TGTGCCAGCAGTCTCACCGGGACAGGGGACTATGGCTACACCGTC.

CDR3 residues: CASSQRDIAANEKLFF. For the CDR3, the DNA is TGCGCCAGCAGCCAACGTGATATTGCAGCTAATGAAAAACTGTTTTTT. V usage is TRBV4-1 and J usage is TRBJ1-4; D is unresolved. Germline V gives CDR1 MGHRA, CDR2 YSYEKL. This CDR3 has 16 amino acids. The V end was cut by 2 bases, the J end by 3 bases, with 13 bases between.

The rearrangement links TRBV9 to TRBJ1-2, with D maybe TRBD1 (5 bases). CDR1 and CDR2 from the germline V gene are SGDLS and YYNGEE. Trimming took off 3 bases at V and 5 bases at J, with 29 bases between the two ends. The CDR3 runs to 19 residues. The CDR3 coding sequence is TGTGCCAGCAGCGCGAGTTTTGACAGAGATCTCGCTAGAAGGTATGGCTACACCTTC. The encoded protein is CASSASFDRDLARRYGYTF.

This chain links TRBV13 with TRBJ2-5; D is uncertain. The CDR3 totals 15 residues. Trimming pared 4 bases from V and 1 base from J, leaving 13 bases between. The germline CDR1 and CDR2 sequences are PRHDT and FYEKMQ (reference sequence). The CDR3 spells CASSSNPGGQETQYF. DNA for the CDR3: TGTGCCAGCAGCTCCAATCCAGGTGGCCAAGAGACCCAGTACTTC.

This clone was picked up a small number of times. The genes are TRBV29-1 and TRBJ2-5; D is unresolved. There are 12 residues in the CDR3. Looked up from germline, CDR1 is SQVTM and CDR2 is ANQGSEA. V was shortened by 3 bases and J by 0 bases, with 5 bases between the two germline ends. The CDR3 sequence: CSVDADQETQYF. CDR3 coding DNA: TGCAGCGTTGATGCGGACCAAGAGACCCAGTACTTC.

The chain is built from TRBV28 and TRBJ1-5; D perhaps matches TRBD1 (6 bases). The germline V gene has CDR1 MDHEN and CDR2 SYDVKM. CDR3 size: 14 residues. Trimming left V 6 bases short and J 1 base short, with 10 bases between. The CDR3 reads CASRSGESNQPQHF. The CDR3 nucleotides read TGTGCCAGCAGGTCAGGGGAAAGCAATCAGCCCCAGCATTTT. Looking up the rest from reference TRBV28 and TRBJ1-5 gives the full variable domain: DVKVTQSSRYLVKRTGEKVFLECVQDMDHENMFWYRQDPGLGLRLIYFSYDVKMKEKGDIPEGYSVSREKKERFSLILESASTNQTSMYLCASRSGESNQPQHFGDGTRLSIL.

This clone was seen a few times. The chain combines TRBV5-1 with TRBJ2-2; the D is unclear. V was pared by 4 bases and J by 6 bases, with 13 bases between. Germline values: CDR1 SGHRS, CDR2 YFSETQ. The CDR3 runs to 14 residues. The CDR3 DNA sequence: TGCGCCAGCAGCAAGAGTGATCGCGCCGGGGAGCTGTTTTTT. Translating gives CASSKSDRAGELFF.

Remarks on this clone: Compared with germline, one end of the junction differs, possibly owing to a read error. Within the sample, other DNA sequences also encode this same CDR3. The chain employs TRBV12-5 and TRBJ1-1; D is unresolved. This CDR3 contains 17 residues. Germline V CDR1 and CDR2: LGHNT, FRNRAP. The CDR3 is CASGLVLTAGFDTEAFF. CDR3 sequence (DNA): TGTGCTAGTGGTTTGGTACTGACGGCGGGTTTTGACACTGAGGCTTTCTTT.

The chain carries TRBV7-2 and TRBJ2-2, with a weak D call TRBD2 (5 bases). Germline assignment: CDR1 SGHTA and CDR2 FQGNSA. Trimming cost V 2 bases and J 0 bases, with 16 bases left between them. The CDR3 is 18 amino acids. The CDR3 loop reads CASSLRVTTTANTGELFF. The CDR3 nucleotides are TGTGCCAGCAGCTTAAGAGTCACGACTACTGCGAACACCGGGGAGCTGTTTTTT.

The rearrangement uses TRBV7-7 and TRBJ2-5; tentative D call: TRBD2 (5 bases). Trimming shortened V by 1 base and J by 7 bases, and 13 bases separated the two germline ends. The CDR3 spans 14 residues. CDR1 SSHAT and CDR2 FNYEAQ come from the germline V gene (reference sequence). The CDR3: CASSLDRIGGTQYF. The CDR3 nucleotides read TGTGCCAGCAGCTTAGATCGGATCGGAGGGACCCAGTACTTC.

J is TRBJ1-2 and V is TRBV9, with TRBD1 as a possible D gene (5 bases). Trimming stripped 3 bases from V and 8 bases from J, with 14 bases between. Germline V CDR1 and CDR2: SGDLS, YYNGEE. This CDR3 spans 13 amino acids. The CDR3 sequence: CASSAGSANGYTF. For the CDR3, the DNA is TGTGCCAGCAGCGCAGGGTCGGCTAACGGCTACACCTTC.

This clone was seen only a few times. V gene TRBV30 combines with J gene TRBJ1-5, with D possibly TRBD1 on 5 matching bases. This CDR3 is built from 16 residues. V lost 1 base and J lost 7, with 20 bases in between. Per germline, CDR1 GTSNPN and CDR2 SVGIG (reference sequence). The CDR3 DNA sequence: TGTGCCTGGAGTGGGGGGGAACCAGGGACGGGGCAGCCCCAGCATTTT. Protein: CAWSGGEPGTGQPQHF.

There are a few counts of this clone. V usage is TRBV2 and J usage is TRBJ2-7; D is perhaps TRBD2 (6 bases). CDR1 and CDR2 (germline): SNHLY, FYNNEI. Trimming pared 7 bases from V and 1 base from J, leaving 17 bases between. The CDR3 sequence is 15 residues long. CDR3 sequence: CASILLGGGSYEQYF. The CDR3, as DNA: TGTGCCAGCATCCTACTCGGGGGTGGGTCCTACGAGCAGTACTTC.

This clone appeared a few times. V gene TRBV6-1 combines with J gene TRBJ2-5, with TRBD1 matching 8 bases. This CDR3 is 15 amino acids long. After removal of 6 bases from V and 4 bases from J, the junction contained 10 bases not matched to a gene. Germline CDR1 reads MNHNS; CDR2 reads SASEGT. The chain's CDR3 is CASRHGQGLVETQYF. CDR3 in DNA: TGTGCCAGCAGGCACGGACAGGGTTTAGTAGAGACCCAGTACTTC.

The genes are TRBV27 and TRBJ2-7; tentatively, D is TRBD1 (5 bases). There are 11 residues in the CDR3. V shed 4 bases and J shed 5 bases, with 6 bases lying between them. The V gene's germline CDR1 is MNHEY and CDR2 SMNVEV (reference sequence). This CDR3 reads CASSWGDEQYF. For the CDR3, the DNA is TGTGCCAGCAGTTGGGGCGACGAGCAGTACTTC.

The chain has TRBV6-5 and TRBJ1-1, with TRBD1 matching 8 bases. This CDR3 spans 15 amino acids. Germline V gene lookup returns CDR1 MNHEY and CDR2 SVGAGI. The ends lost 6 bases at V and 3 bases at J; junction bases unmatched: 9. CDR3 sequence reads: CASRQTGGGHTEAFF. The CDR3 DNA reads TGTGCCAGCAGACAAACAGGGGGAGGCCACACTGAAGCTTTCTTT.

This clone was counted only a few times. The chain carries TRBV7-9 and TRBJ1-4; D is perhaps TRBD1 (6 bases). Germline loops: CDR1 SEHNR, CDR2 FQNEAQ (reference sequence). V gave up 5 bases and J gave up 4 bases, with 14 bases separating them. The CDR3 loop spans 15 amino acids. CDR3 DNA: TGTGCCAGCAGCACCCACAGGGAGAATAATGAAAAACTGTTTTTT. It yields the protein CASSTHRENNEKLFF.